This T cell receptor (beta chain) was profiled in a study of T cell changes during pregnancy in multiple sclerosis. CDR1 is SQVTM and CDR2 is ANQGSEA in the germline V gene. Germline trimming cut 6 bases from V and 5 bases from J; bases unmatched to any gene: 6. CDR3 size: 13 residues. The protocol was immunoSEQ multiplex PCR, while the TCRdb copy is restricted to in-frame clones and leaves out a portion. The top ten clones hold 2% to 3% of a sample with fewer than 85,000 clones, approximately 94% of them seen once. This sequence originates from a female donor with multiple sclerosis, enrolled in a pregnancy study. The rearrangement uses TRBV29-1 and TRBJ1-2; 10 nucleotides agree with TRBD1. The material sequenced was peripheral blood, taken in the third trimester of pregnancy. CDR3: CSVRTGGRYGYTF. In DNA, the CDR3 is TGCAGCGTCAGGACAGGGGGGCGTTATGGCTACACCTTC.